Following are 30 T cell receptor beta chains from one sample sequenced in a study of OX40 agonist ivuxolimab in advanced cancers. Data came from immunoSEQ multiplex PCR; TCRdb stores just in-frame clones and leaves some out. The repertoire holds more than 15,000 clones, with about two thirds as singletons. The sequencing used CD4+ or CD8+ T cells sorted from blood, collected in a trial of the OX40 agonist ivuxolimab. These receptors were obtained from an adult with an advanced solid tumor such as melanoma, head and neck, liver or kidney cancer.

The CDR3 DNA reads as TGTGCCAGCAGTAGGTGGGGCGAGCAGTACTTC. Translating gives CASSRWGEQYF. The V gene is TRBV27, the J gene TRBJ2-7, with unresolved D. The CDR3 runs to 11 residues. Per the germline V gene, CDR1 is MNHEY and CDR2 is SMNVEV (reference sequence). Between the trimmed V and J ends, which lost 5 bases and 6 bases, there was a span of 8 bases.

The V call is TRBV27, the J call TRBJ2-3; 10 bases match TRBD2. V lost 1 base and J lost 4; bases outside the gene matches: 5. CDR1 is MNHEY, CDR2 SMNVEV, per germline (reference sequence). This CDR3 spans 16 amino acids. DNA of the CDR3: TGTGCCAGCAGTTTATATACTAGCGGGGAGGCAGATACGCAGTATTTT. It codes for CASSLYTSGEADTQYF.

CDR3 coding DNA: TGTGCCAGCAGCGCGGGTGGCAGCCAAGAGACCCAGTACTTC. Its protein product is CASSAGGSQETQYF. The rearrangement uses TRBV11-2 and TRBJ2-5; tentatively, D is TRBD2 (5 bases). The CDR3 consists of 14 residues. The V gene lost 5 bases and the J gene lost 1 base, with 11 bases spanning the gap. CDR1 and CDR2 (germline): SGHAT, FQNNGV.

The chain couples TRBV5-6 to TRBJ2-5; unclear D gene. The CDR3 is 15 residues long. V was trimmed by 0 bases and J by 4 bases, leaving 13 bases between them. From germline, CDR1 is SGHDT and CDR2 YYEEEE. Written as DNA, the CDR3 is TGTGCCAGCAGCTTGGCCGGCCTAGGGCGAGAGACCCAGTACTTC. The encoded protein is CASSLAGLGRETQYF.

This chain joins TRBV5-6 and TRBJ2-1; D remains ambiguous. Germline loops: CDR1 SGHDT, CDR2 YYEEEE. V lost 0 bases and J lost 7, with 5 bases in between. The CDR3 covers 12 residues. The CDR3 loop is CASSLGDNEQFF. CDR3 nucleotides: TGTGCCAGCAGCTTGGGAGATAATGAGCAGTTCTTC.

The chain links TRBV14 to TRBJ1-2, with D unclear. The CDR3 is made up of 14 amino acids. Between the trimmed V and J ends, which lost 0 bases and 5 bases, there was a span of 10 bases. Germline V gives CDR1 SGHDN, CDR2 FVKESK. This CDR3 reads CASSQDSPWYGYTF. CDR3 DNA sequence: TGTGCCAGCAGCCAAGATTCCCCCTGGTATGGCTACACCTTC.

In this sample, this clone turned up once. The CDR3: CASSVGQGQETQYF. Written as DNA, the CDR3 is TGTGCCAGCAGCGTTGGACAGGGCCAAGAGACCCAGTACTTC. V is TRBV9 and J is TRBJ2-5, with 8 nucleotides matching TRBD1. V dropped 2 bases and J dropped 1; count of bases not matched to a gene: 1. In germline, CDR1 is SGDLS, CDR2 YYNGEE. The CDR3 extends over 14 amino acids.

The sample holds a few counts of this clone. The chain has TRBV19 and TRBJ1-5, with D perhaps matching TRBD1 (5 bases). Germline V gene sequence: CDR1 LNHDA, CDR2 SQIVND (reference sequence). Trimming removed 3 bases at V and 5 bases at J, with 11 bases between. The CDR3 runs to 14 residues. CDR3 coding DNA: TGTGCCAGTAGTATGGGACGGATTGATCAGCCCCAGCATTTT. It encodes CASSMGRIDQPQHF.

J is TRBJ1-1 and V is TRBV11-2; 7 positions agree with TRBD1. V gave up 7 bases and J gave up 11 bases; unmatched junction bases: 13. The CDR3 runs to 13 residues. The germline V gene has CDR1 SGHAT and CDR2 FQNNGV. CDR3 in DNA: TGTGCCAGCAACAAGCAAGGGGGCCGGAATGCTTTCTTT. It translates to CASNKQGGRNAFF.

The chain couples TRBV16 to TRBJ2-7; 7 bases align to TRBD1. CDR1 and CDR2 (germline): KGHSY, FQNENV. V shed 0 bases, J shed 3 bases, and the junction held 11 bases outside the gene matches. CDR3 size: 17 residues. The CDR3 sequence: CASSQSGPGDSYYEQYF. CDR3 DNA: TGTGCCAGCAGCCAATCGGGGCCCGGGGACAGCTACTACGAGCAGTACTTC.

V is TRBV20-1 and J is TRBJ1-2; D gene ambiguous. This CDR3 contains 11 residues. Trimming left V 5 bases short and J 6 bases short, with 10 bases between. CDR1 is DFQATT, CDR2 SNEGSKA, per germline (reference sequence). The CDR3 spells CSAPLIDGYTF. CDR3 DNA sequence: TGCAGTGCTCCCTTAATCGATGGCTACACCTTC.

The chain recombines TRBV28 with TRBJ2-6; 7 bases are a match to TRBD2. CDR1 is MDHEN and CDR2 is SYDVKM in the germline V gene. This CDR3 is built from 15 residues. The ends lost 6 bases at V and 2 bases at J; junction bases unmatched: 4. The CDR3 DNA reads as TGTGCCAGCAGAAGGGCGGGGGCTGGGGCCAACGTCCTGACTTTC. It translates to CASRRAGAGANVLTF.

The rearrangement joins TRBV10-3 to TRBJ2-4; maybe TRBD2 (5 bases). The V end lost 2 bases, the J end lost 5 bases, and 13 bases lay between the germline ends. This CDR3 has 15 amino acids. Looked up from germline, CDR1 is ENHRY and CDR2 is SYGVKD. The CDR3 DNA follows: TGTGCCATCAGTGAGGAGGACGGGGAACAAAACATTCAGTACTTC. Residues: CAISEEDGEQNIQYF.

This sequence joins TRBV5-4 and TRBJ2-1; D not resolved. The V end lost 0 bases, the J end lost 5 bases, and 6 bases lay between the germline ends. Germline V gene lookup returns CDR1 SGHNT and CDR2 YYREEE (reference sequence). CDR3 length: 13 amino acids. The CDR3 bases are TGTGCCAGCAGCTTGGCGAATAACAATGAGCAGTTCTTC. Protein product: CASSLANNNEQFF.

This chain connects TRBV29-1 to TRBJ2-5; D remains ambiguous. The DNA end is a closer match to TRBJ2-7, so the J assignment may be wrong. The V gene's germline CDR1 is SQVTM and CDR2 ANQGSEA. CDR3 length equals 15 residues. The CDR3 reads CSVEDSGTYSYEQYF. As DNA, the CDR3 is TGCAGCGTTGAAGATTCGGGCACCTACTCCTACGAGCAGTACTTC.

Concerning this clone itself: The germline gene is not matched at one end of the junction; a read error may be the cause. The CDR3 DNA reads TGTGCCACCAGCCGAGAATACCGGGACCGAGCATACAATGAGCAGTTCTTC. It encodes CATSREYRDRAYNEQFF. V is TRBV15 and J is TRBJ2-1; D is perhaps TRBD1 or TRBD2 (5 bases each). The CDR3 contains 17 residues. In germline, CDR1 is LNHNV, CDR2 YYDKDF (reference sequence).

The rearrangement links TRBV7-9 to TRBJ2-1, with D hard to call. Trimming removed 5 bases at V and 9 bases at J, with 14 bases between. This CDR3 has 13 residues. Germline loops: CDR1 SEHNR, CDR2 FQNEAQ (reference sequence). CDR3 residues: CASSGPGAREQFF. Written as DNA, the CDR3 is TGTGCCAGCAGCGGGCCCGGAGCGCGTGAGCAGTTCTTC.

As concerns this clone: A junction boundary mismatches the germline segment, possibly from a read error. This sequence joins TRBV7-7 and TRBJ2-5; no definite D call. This CDR3 comprises 13 residues. Germline CDR1 is SSHAT and CDR2 is FNYEAQ (reference sequence). As DNA, the CDR3 is TGTGCTAGCAGCTTAACCCTCTCGGAGACCCAGTACTTC. Protein product: CASSLTLSETQYF.

The chain links TRBV30 to TRBJ2-2; D may match TRBD1 or TRBD2 (6 bases each). The CDR3 sequence is 13 residues long. V lost 3 bases, J lost 6 bases, and 11 bases lay in between. Germline V CDR1 and CDR2: GTSNPN, SVGIG (reference sequence). As DNA, the CDR3 is TGTGCCTGGAGCCACAGGGAGGCCGGGGAGCTGTTTTTT. This sequence encodes CAWSHREAGELFF.

The chain uses TRBV27 and TRBJ2-2, with TRBD2 matching 7 bases. The CDR3 is 13 residues long. The germline V gene has CDR1 MNHEY and CDR2 SMNVEV (reference sequence). Unmatched junction bases numbered 3, after V lost 5 bases and J lost 6 bases. For the CDR3, the DNA is TGTGCCAGCAGTCGGGCGGGGGCCGGGGAGCTGTTTTTT. Encoded protein: CASSRAGAGELFF.

The CDR3 DNA follows: TGTGCCAGCAGCCATCGCTTCTCCGGGGAGGTAGCCCCAGATACGCAGTATTTT. As protein: CASSHRFSGEVAPDTQYF. The chain couples TRBV9 to TRBJ2-3; weak D call: TRBD2 (6 bases). The germline V and J ends were trimmed by 4 bases and 4 bases, with 25 bases remaining between them. Germline CDR1 reads SGDLS; CDR2 reads YYNGEE. The CDR3 contains 18 residues.

This rearrangement joins TRBV7-2 to TRBJ2-3; 11 bases agree with TRBD2. CDR1 SGHTA and CDR2 FQGNSA come from the germline V gene. The V gene end was trimmed by 5 bases and the J gene end by 4 bases; junction bases not matched to a gene: 5. The CDR3 length is 15 residues. The CDR3 reads CASSTTSGVADTQYF. The CDR3 DNA reads as TGTGCCAGCAGCACGACTAGCGGGGTTGCAGATACGCAGTATTTT.

The chain combines TRBV25-1 with TRBJ1-6; tentative D call: TRBD1 (6 bases). V shed 0 bases and J shed 9 bases, with 9 bases lying between them. Germline assignment: CDR1 MGHDK and CDR2 SYGVNS. The CDR3 consists of 14 residues. As DNA, the CDR3 is TGTGCCAGCAGTGAATATATAGGGGGTTCACCCCTCCACTTT. This codes for CASSEYIGGSPLHF. Based on the CDR3 plus reference TRBV25-1 and TRBJ1-6, the full variable domain is EADIYQTPRYLVIGTGKKITLECSQTMGHDKMYWYQQDPGMELHLIHYSYGVNSTEKGDLSSESTVSRIRTEHFPLTLESARPSHTSQYLCASSEYIGGSPLHFGNGTRLTVT.

V is TRBV23-1 and J is TRBJ1-3; D call uncertain. Being an ORF, TRBV23-1 has a function that is uncertain. V was pared by 2 bases and J by 4 bases, with 12 bases between. The CDR3 has 15 amino acids. This CDR3 is CASSQIRGWGNTIYF. CDR3 in DNA: TGCGCCAGCAGTCAAATCCGGGGTTGGGGAAACACCATATATTTT.

V usage is TRBV11-3 and J usage is TRBJ2-7; TRBD1 is a possible D gene (6 bases). V gave up 5 bases and J gave up 3 bases, with 14 bases separating them. CDR3 length: 14 residues. Germline V gives CDR1 SGHNT, CDR2 YENEEA. This CDR3 is CASSRRDICYEQYF. For the CDR3, the DNA is TGTGCCAGCAGCCGCAGGGACATATGCTACGAGCAGTACTTC.

The table lists this clone with a few counts. The V call is TRBV6-5, the J call TRBJ2-2; D not certain. Germline-derived CDR1 and CDR2 are MNHEY and SVGAGI. CDR3 size: 13 residues. The V and J ends lost 6 bases and 0 bases respectively, with 5 bases between them. This CDR3 is CASSITNTGELFF. The CDR3 bases are TGTGCCAGCAGCATAACGAACACCGGGGAGCTGTTTTTT.

This chain uses TRBV27 with TRBJ2-7; D gene ambiguous. Germline assignment: CDR1 MNHEY and CDR2 SMNVEV (reference sequence). Trimming left V 0 bases short and J 0 bases short, with 12 bases between. The CDR3 extends over 16 amino acids. The CDR3 nucleotides are TGTGCCAGCAGTTTATCGTTCAGAACAATCTCCTACGAGCAGTACTTC. Amino acids: CASSLSFRTISYEQYF.

V gene TRBV29-1 combines with J gene TRBJ2-7, with 7 bases identical to TRBD2. The length of the CDR3 is 14 residues. Germline CDR1 SQVTM, CDR2 ANQGSEA. V gave up 4 bases and J gave up 1 base; unmatched junction bases: 7. CDR3: CSVGLATISYEQYF. The CDR3 coding sequence is TGCAGCGTTGGACTAGCTACCATATCCTACGAGCAGTACTTC.

This chain uses TRBV7-9 with TRBJ2-7; no clear D gene. Trimming removed 5 bases from V and 6 bases from J, with 11 bases in between. Looked up from germline, CDR1 is SEHNR and CDR2 is FQNEAQ (reference sequence). The CDR3 length is 12 residues. This CDR3 reads CASSLDRFEQYF. The CDR3 region has the DNA TGTGCCAGCAGCCTCGACCGTTTCGAGCAGTACTTC.

This CDR3 reads CATSSRSSYEQYF. Here the CDR3 DNA reads TGTGCCACCAGCAGCCGGTCAAGCTACGAGCAGTACTTC. This chain links TRBV15 with TRBJ2-7; D is undetermined. Germline CDR1 and CDR2: LNHNV and YYDKDF (reference sequence). Trimming removed 3 bases at V and 3 bases at J, with 9 bases between. The CDR3 runs 13 residues. Looking up the rest from reference TRBV15 and TRBJ2-7 gives the full variable domain: DAMVIQNPRYQVTQFGKPVTLSCSQTLNHNVMYWYQQKSSQAPKLLFHYYDKDFNNEADTPDNFQSRRPNTSFCFLDIRSPGLGDTAMYLCATSSRSSYEQYFGPGTRLTVT.